This T cell receptor beta chain is drawn from a study of metastatic and nonmetastatic thyroid tumors. The length of the CDR3 is 17 residues. Trimming stripped 5 bases from V and 3 bases from J, with 22 bases between. In germline, CDR1 is MDHEN, CDR2 SYDVKM. TCRdb reprocessed the PCR reads using MiXCR. The sample lists about 70,000 clones; about 17% were seen once. Whole-study results and caveats: The study reportedly found significantly higher TCR beta diversity in malignant thyroid tumors than benign nodules, in blood and tumor.

In its sample, this clone was seen many times. Its antigen remains unidentified. Thyroid surgery was preceded by no treatment in any patient. V gene TRBV28 combines with J gene TRBJ2-5, with a possible D match to TRBD1 (7 bases). The sequencing sample was made of blood. The sequence was collected from a female donor with papillary thyroid cancer or a benign thyroid nodule (not recorded which). Some clones in this sample may be carry-over from other donors' samples. The CDR3, as DNA: TGTGCCAGCAGTCCAACCACCCCCGACAGGGAGGAAGAGACCCAGTACTTC. Protein: CASSPTTPDREEETQYF.